Detailed here is one TCR beta chain. Its antigen is unidentified. Measured with immunoSEQ multiplex PCR; TCRdb has only the in-frame clones, and not every one. Of about 2.1 million clones in the sample, about 94% are singletons; the top ten hold more than 1.5%. Naive CD8 isolation took CD45RO-negative cells positively selected for CCR7 and excluded terminally differentiated effector memory CD45RA+ cells. The germline V and J ends were trimmed by 4 bases and 2 bases, with 8 bases remaining between them. CDR1 is MDHEN and CDR2 is SYDVKM in the germline V gene. CDR3 size: 13 residues. The data originate from a study of shared clonotypes between healthy human individuals. Study-wide points: Relative to their counterparts shared across all four donors, non-shared clonotypes exhibited diminished generation probabilities.

The sequencing sample was made of naive CD8+ T cells from PBMCs. This TCR came from a man younger than 30 in good health. Some clones in this sample may be carry-over from other donors' samples. The V and J genes are TRBV28 and TRBJ1-1; D is uncertain. Here the CDR3 DNA reads TGTGCCAGCAGTTCGTTGGGCAACACTGAAGCTTTCTTT. Translation: CASSSLGNTEAFF.